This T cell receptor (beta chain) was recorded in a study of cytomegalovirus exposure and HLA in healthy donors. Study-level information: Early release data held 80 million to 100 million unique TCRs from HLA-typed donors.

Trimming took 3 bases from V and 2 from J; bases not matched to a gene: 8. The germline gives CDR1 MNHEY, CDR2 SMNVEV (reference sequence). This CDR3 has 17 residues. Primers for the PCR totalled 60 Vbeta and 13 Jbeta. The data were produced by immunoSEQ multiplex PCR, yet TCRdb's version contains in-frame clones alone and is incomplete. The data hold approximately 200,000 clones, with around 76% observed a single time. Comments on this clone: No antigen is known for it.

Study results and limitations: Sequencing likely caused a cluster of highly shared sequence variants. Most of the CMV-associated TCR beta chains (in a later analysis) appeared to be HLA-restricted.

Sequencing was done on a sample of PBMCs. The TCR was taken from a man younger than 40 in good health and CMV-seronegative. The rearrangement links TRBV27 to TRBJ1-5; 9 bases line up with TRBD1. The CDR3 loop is CASSFLGQGSRNQPQHF. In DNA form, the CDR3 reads TGTGCCAGCAGTTTTTTGGGACAGGGATCACGCAATCAGCCCCAGCATTTT.